Below, one T cell receptor beta chain is given with its context. This specimen belongs to a study of shared clonotypes between healthy human individuals. Study-level information: Plates per donor: three CD4 naive, three CD4 memory, two CD8 naive, one CD8 memory.

The germline V and J ends were trimmed by 6 bases and 8 bases, with 8 bases remaining between them. This CDR3 has 11 amino acids. Germline CDR1 is LNHDA and CDR2 is SQIVND (reference sequence). For each subset, genomic DNA was distributed in equal portions over several immunoSEQ plates. Each PCR replicate from the sorted subsets contained approximately 0.2 ug DNA, which is 30,000 or so T cell genomes. Sequenced by immunoSEQ multiplex PCR; TCRdb stores in-frame clones only, minus some. Among over 950,000 clones listed, approximately 80% were seen once. The chain recombines TRBV19 with TRBJ2-1; TRBD1 or TRBD2 may be the D gene (5 bases each). Sequenced sample: memory CD4+ T cells from PBMCs. The subset is: CD45RA-negative fraction. This TCR was sampled from a man aged 18 to 30 in good health. Some clones in this sample may be carry-over from other donors' samples. CDR3 in amino acids: CASRGVHEQFF. DNA of the CDR3: TGTGCCAGTAGGGGGGTCCATGAGCAGTTCTTC. Together with reference TRBV19 and TRBJ2-1, the CDR3 gives the full variable domain: DGGITQSPKYLFRKEGQNVTLSCEQNLNHDAMYWYRQDPGQGLRLIYYSQIVNDFQKGDIAEGYSVSREKKESFPLTVTSAQKNPTAFYLCASRGVHEQFFGPGTRLTVL.